This T cell receptor beta chain was observed in a study of OX40 agonist ivuxolimab in advanced cancers. As for the study in general: Patients received ivuxolimab, an intravenous treatment, every 2 weeks at 0.01 to 10 mg/kg. A mean age of about 59 years, range about 20 to 79, was recorded, and more than 80% were male.

Assay: immunoSEQ multiplex PCR; the TCRdb copy retains only in-frame clones and omits some. Of over 40,000 clones detected, nearly 90% appear once; the ten largest clones hold approximately 1.5%. Trimming removed 0 bases from V and 5 bases from J, with 19 bases in between. CDR3 length: 17 amino acids. Germline V gene data show CDR1 as LNHNV and CDR2 as YYDKDF (reference sequence). Peripheral blood came from all dose cohorts at three timepoints. This sample comprised CD4+ or CD8+ T cells sorted from blood, obtained in a trial of the OX40 agonist ivuxolimab. The chain uses TRBV15 and TRBJ1-2; D unclear. This receptor was taken from an adult with an advanced solid tumor such as melanoma, head and neck, liver or kidney cancer. The CDR3 DNA sequence: TGTGCCACCAGCAGAGAGCTGGTGGAGGCTTCCGGTTATGGCTACACCTTC. This codes for CATSRELVEASGYGYTF.